The 3 T cell receptor beta chains reported below all come from one sample, sequenced in a study of blood T cell repertoires in COVID-19. Assay used: immunoSEQ multiplex PCR; TCRdb lists only in-frame clones, some missing. Counted here are about 180,000 clones, about 86% occurring once; the ten biggest clones make up roughly 2.9%. The material sequenced was peripheral blood. The receptors here all came from a woman under 40 with active or convalescent COVID-19.

This CDR3 is CASSLQTGRGSGANVLTF. The DNA of the CDR3 is TGTGCCAGCAGCTTACAGACAGGGCGCGGCTCTGGGGCCAACGTCCTGACTTTC. J is TRBJ2-6 and V is TRBV7-9; 7 nucleotides align to TRBD1. Trimming cost V 2 bases and J 0 bases; bases outside gene matches: 7. CDR1 is SEHNR and CDR2 is FQNEAQ in the germline V gene (reference sequence). The CDR3 covers 18 residues.

V and J are TRBV6-5 and TRBJ1-2, with D maybe TRBD1 (5 bases). The CDR3 spans 14 residues. V lost 0 bases and J 8 bases, leaving 13 bases between the germline ends. Germline-derived CDR1 and CDR2 are MNHEY and SVGAGI. The CDR3 loop is CASSYSRDLEGYTF. In nucleotides, the CDR3 is TGTGCCAGCAGTTACTCCCGGGACTTGGAAGGCTACACCTTC.

The chain links TRBV6-5 to TRBJ1-1, with 8 bases matching TRBD1. The CDR3 is 14 residues long. Per the germline V gene, CDR1 is MNHEY and CDR2 is SVGAGI. V shed 7 bases and J 1 base; nucleotides not matched to a gene: 5. The CDR3 reads CASTLDRANTEAFF. DNA of the CDR3: TGTGCCAGCACCCTGGACAGGGCGAACACTGAAGCTTTCTTT.